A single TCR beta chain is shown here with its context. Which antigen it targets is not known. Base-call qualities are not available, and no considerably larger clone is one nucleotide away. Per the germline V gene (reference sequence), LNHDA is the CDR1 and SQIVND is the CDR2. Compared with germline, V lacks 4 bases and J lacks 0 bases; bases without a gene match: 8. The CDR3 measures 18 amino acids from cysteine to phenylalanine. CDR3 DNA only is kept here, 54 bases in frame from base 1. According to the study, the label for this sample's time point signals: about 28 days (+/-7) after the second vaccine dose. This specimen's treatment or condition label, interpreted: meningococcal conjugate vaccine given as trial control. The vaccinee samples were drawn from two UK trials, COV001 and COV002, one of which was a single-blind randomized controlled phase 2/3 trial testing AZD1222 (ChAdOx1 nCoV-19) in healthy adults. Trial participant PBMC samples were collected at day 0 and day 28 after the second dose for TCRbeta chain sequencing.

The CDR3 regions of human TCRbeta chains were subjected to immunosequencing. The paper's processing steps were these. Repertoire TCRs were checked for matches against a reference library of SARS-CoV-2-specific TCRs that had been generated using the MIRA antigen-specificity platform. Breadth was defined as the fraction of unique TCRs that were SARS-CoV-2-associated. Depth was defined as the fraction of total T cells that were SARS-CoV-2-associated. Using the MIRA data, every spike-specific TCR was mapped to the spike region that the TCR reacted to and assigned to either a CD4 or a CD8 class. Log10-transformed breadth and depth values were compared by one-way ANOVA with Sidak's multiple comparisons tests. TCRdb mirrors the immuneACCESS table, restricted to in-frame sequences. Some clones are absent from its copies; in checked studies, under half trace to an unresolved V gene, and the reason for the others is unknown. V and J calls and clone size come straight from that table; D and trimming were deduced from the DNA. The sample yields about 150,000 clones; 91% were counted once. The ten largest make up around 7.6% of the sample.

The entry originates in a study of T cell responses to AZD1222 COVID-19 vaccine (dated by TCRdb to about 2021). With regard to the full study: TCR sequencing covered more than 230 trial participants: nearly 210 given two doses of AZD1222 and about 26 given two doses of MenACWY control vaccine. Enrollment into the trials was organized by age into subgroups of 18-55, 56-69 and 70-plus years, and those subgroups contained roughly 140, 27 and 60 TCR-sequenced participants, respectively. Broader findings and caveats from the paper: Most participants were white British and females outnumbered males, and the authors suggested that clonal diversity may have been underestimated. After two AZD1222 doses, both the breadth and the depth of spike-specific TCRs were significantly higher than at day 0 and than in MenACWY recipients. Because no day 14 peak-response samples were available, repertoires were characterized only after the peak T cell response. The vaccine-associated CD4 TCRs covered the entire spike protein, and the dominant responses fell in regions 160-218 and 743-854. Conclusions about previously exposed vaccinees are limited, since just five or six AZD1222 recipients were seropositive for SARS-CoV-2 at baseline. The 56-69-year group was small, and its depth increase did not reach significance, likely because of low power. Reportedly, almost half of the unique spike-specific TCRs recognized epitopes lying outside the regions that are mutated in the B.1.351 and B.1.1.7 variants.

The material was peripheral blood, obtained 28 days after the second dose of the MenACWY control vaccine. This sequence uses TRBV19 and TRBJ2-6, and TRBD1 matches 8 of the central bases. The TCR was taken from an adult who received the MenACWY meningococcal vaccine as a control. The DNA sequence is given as TGTGCCAGTAGTAGCCAGACAGGGGAAAGCTCTGGGGCCAACGTCCTGACTTTC. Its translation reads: CASSSQTGESSGANVLTF. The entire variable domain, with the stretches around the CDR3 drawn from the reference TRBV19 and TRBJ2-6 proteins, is DGGITQSPKYLFRKEGQNVTLSCEQNLNHDAMYWYRQDPGQGLRLIYYSQIVNDFQKGDIAEGYSVSREKKESFPLTVTSAQKNPTAFYLCASSSQTGESSGANVLTFGAGSRLTVL.